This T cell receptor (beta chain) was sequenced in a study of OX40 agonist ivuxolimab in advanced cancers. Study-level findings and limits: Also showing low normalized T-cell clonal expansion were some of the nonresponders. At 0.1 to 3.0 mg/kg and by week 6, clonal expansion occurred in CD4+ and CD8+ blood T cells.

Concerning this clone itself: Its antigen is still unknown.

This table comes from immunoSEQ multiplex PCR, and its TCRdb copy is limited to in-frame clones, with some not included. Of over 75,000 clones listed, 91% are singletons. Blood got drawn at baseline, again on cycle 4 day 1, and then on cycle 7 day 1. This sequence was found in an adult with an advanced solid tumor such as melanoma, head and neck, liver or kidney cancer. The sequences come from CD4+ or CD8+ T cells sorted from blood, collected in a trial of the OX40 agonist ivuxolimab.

CDR3: CASSLSGRTLYEQFF. The CDR3 bases are TGTGCCAGCAGCTTAAGCGGGAGAACTTTATATGAGCAGTTCTTC. The chain joins TRBV13 to TRBJ2-1; 8 bases are shared with TRBD2. J was trimmed by 8 bases and V by 2 bases; bases with no gene match: 8. This CDR3 spans 15 amino acids. Germline V gene lookup returns CDR1 PRHDT and CDR2 FYEKMQ (reference sequence).